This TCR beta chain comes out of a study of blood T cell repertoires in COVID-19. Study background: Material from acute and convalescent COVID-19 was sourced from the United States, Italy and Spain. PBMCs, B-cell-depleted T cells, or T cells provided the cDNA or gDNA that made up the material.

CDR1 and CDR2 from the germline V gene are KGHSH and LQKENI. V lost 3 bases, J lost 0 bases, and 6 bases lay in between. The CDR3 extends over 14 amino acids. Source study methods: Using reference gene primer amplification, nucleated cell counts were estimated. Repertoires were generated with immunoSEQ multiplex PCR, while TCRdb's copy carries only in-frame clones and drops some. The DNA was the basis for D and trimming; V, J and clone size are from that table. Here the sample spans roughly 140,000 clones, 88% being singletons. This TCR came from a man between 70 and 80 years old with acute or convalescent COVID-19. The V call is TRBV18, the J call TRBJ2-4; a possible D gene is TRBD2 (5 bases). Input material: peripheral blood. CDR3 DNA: TGTGCCAGCTCACCCGGGGTAGCCAAAAACATTCAGTACTTC. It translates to CASSPGVAKNIQYF.